The clone carrying this T cell receptor beta chain was seen ten or more times. Its target is unknown. A TCRbeta library incorporating unique molecular identifiers was prepared. TCRdb redid the calling of the PCR reads with MiXCR, one entry per CDR3 protein. This sample yields 250,000 to 300,000 distinct CDR3 sequences, of which roughly a tenth are seen a single time; 7.5% belongs to the top ten. This specimen belongs to a study of T-cell reconstitution after alpha-beta-depleted transplantation in children. Germline V gene sequence: CDR1 LNHDA, CDR2 SQIVND (reference sequence). V was cut by 1 base and J by 6 bases, with 15 bases left in between. The CDR3 covers 15 residues. Overall study findings and caveats: At day 60, the high TCRbeta diversity found in some patients originated from recipient T cells and thymic progenitors that had survived. Two months or so post-transplant, alpha-beta T cells reportedly derived from several hundred expanded graft clones. Newly produced T cells mostly provided counts and TCRbeta diversity after one year, as hyperexpanded clones declined.

The sample consisted of PBMCs, taken before TCRalphabeta/CD19-depleted stem cell transplant. This TCR was recovered from a boy in the first two years of life with acute myeloid leukemia, due to receive a stem cell transplant. The rearrangement uses TRBV19 and TRBJ1-1, with D perhaps matching TRBD1 (6 bases). In DNA, the CDR3 is TGTGCCAGTAGTATAGCCGGGGGCCTAGGATCTGAAGCTTTCTTT. Translated, it gives CASSIAGGLGSEAFF.